The 32 T cell receptor beta chains presented below share a single source sample, sequenced in a study of PD-L1 blockade in urothelial cancer. Only in-frame clones appear in the TCRdb table, and some are missing; sequencing was by immunoSEQ multiplex PCR. The sample has under 100,000 clones; around 76% are singletons. The sample in question was PBMCs, obtained around atezolizumab (anti-PD-L1) treatment. All receptors derive from a man in his 70s with urothelial cancer.

The chain joins TRBV6-1 to TRBJ2-2, with D possibly TRBD1 on 5 matching bases. This CDR3 spans 15 amino acids. V lost 5 bases and J lost 0, with 10 bases in between. CDR1 and CDR2 from the germline V gene are MNHNS and SASEGT. CDR3 bases: TGTGCCAGCAGTAGACAGCCGTCGAACACCGGGGAGCTGTTTTTT. Its translation is CASSRQPSNTGELFF.

J is TRBJ1-1 and V is TRBV7-9, with no clear D. The V and J ends lost 2 bases and 0 bases respectively, with 7 bases between them. In germline, CDR1 is SEHNR, CDR2 FQNEAQ (reference sequence). The CDR3 sequence is 14 residues long. The CDR3 loop reads CASSLSRLNTEAFF. The DNA of the CDR3 is TGTGCCAGCAGCTTATCCCGTCTGAACACTGAAGCTTTCTTT.

This sequence joins TRBV19 and TRBJ2-1; 8 bases align to TRBD2. CDR3 length: 15 amino acids. After removal of 8 bases from V and 0 bases from J, the junction contained 6 bases not matched to a gene. Looked up from germline, CDR1 is LNHDA and CDR2 is SQIVND (reference sequence). For the CDR3, the DNA is TGTGCCAGTTGTAGCGGGGTGGACTCCTACAATGAGCAGTTCTTC. Translated, it gives CASCSGVDSYNEQFF.

The chain couples TRBV18 to TRBJ2-1; 10 bases line up with TRBD2. The V gene's germline CDR1 is KGHSH and CDR2 LQKENI. The V and J ends lost 2 bases and 8 bases, in that order; junction bases with no gene match: 6. The CDR3 has 15 residues. The CDR3 here is CASSPSGRAGDEQFF. The CDR3 nucleotides are TGTGCCAGCTCACCAAGCGGGAGGGCCGGCGATGAGCAGTTCTTC.

The chain combines TRBV6-6 with TRBJ1-6; D gene unclear. The length of the CDR3 is 15 residues. Trimming left V 5 bases short and J 2 bases short, with 10 bases between. Germline CDR1 reads MNHNY; CDR2 reads SVGAGI (reference sequence). The CDR3 coding sequence is TGTGCCAGCAGTGACACAGAAACCTATAATTCACCCCTCCACTTT. It specifies CASSDTETYNSPLHF.

This chain joins TRBV18 and TRBJ2-1; 11 bases agree with TRBD1. Germline values: CDR1 KGHSH, CDR2 LQKENI. The junction had 7 bases not matched to a gene; V was cut back by 8 bases and J by 7 bases. This CDR3 has 14 residues. CDR3 nucleotides: TGTGCCAGCGCGCCGGGACAGGGGGTTAATGAGCAGTTCTTC. Protein product: CASAPGQGVNEQFF. Based on the CDR3 plus reference TRBV18 and TRBJ2-1, the full variable domain is NAGVMQNPRHLVRRRGQEARLRCSPMKGHSHVYWYRQLPEEGLKFMVYLQKENIIDESGMPKERFSAEFPKEGPSILRIQQVVRGDSAAYFCASAPGQGVNEQFFGPGTRLTVL.

The chain links TRBV11-3 to TRBJ1-1; D gene ambiguous. Per the germline V gene, CDR1 is SGHNT and CDR2 is YENEEA. Trimming pared 1 base from V and 2 bases from J, leaving 11 bases between. The CDR3 covers 15 residues. The CDR3 region has the DNA TGTGCCAGCAGCTTAGGCATGGGCGTTAACACTGAAGCTTTCTTT. Its translation: CASSLGMGVNTEAFF.

The chain links TRBV7-2 to TRBJ1-2, with TRBD1 identical over 8 bases. The CDR3 consists of 15 residues. CDR1 is SGHTA and CDR2 is FQGNSA in the germline V gene. V lost 4 bases and J lost 5; bases outside the gene matches: 9. CDR3 sequence: CASSSILTGEYGYTF. CDR3 DNA sequence: TGTGCCAGCAGCTCAATCCTGACAGGGGAGTATGGCTACACCTTC.

The chain couples TRBV5-4 to TRBJ2-7, with TRBD1 matching 10 bases. V was pared by 5 bases and J by 4 bases, with 6 bases of the junction left unmatched. From germline, CDR1 is SGHNT and CDR2 YYREEE (reference sequence). CDR3 size: 14 residues. The CDR3 is CASRTGTGAYEQYF. CDR3 DNA sequence: TGTGCCAGCAGGACCGGGACAGGGGCGTACGAGCAGTACTTC.

J is TRBJ1-4 and V is TRBV7-2; D perhaps matches TRBD1 (6 bases). Trimming removed 5 bases at V and 0 bases at J, with 13 bases between. Germline assignment: CDR1 SGHTA and CDR2 FQGNSA. The CDR3 length is 16 residues. CDR3 loop: CASSPRTAATNEKLFF. The CDR3, as DNA: TGTGCCAGCAGCCCGCGGACAGCTGCAACTAATGAAAAACTGTTTTTT.

The CDR3 coding sequence is TGTGCCAGCGGCCTGGACAGGGGAGACTATGGCTACACCTTC. Protein: CASGLDRGDYGYTF. The rearrangement uses TRBV6-5 and TRBJ1-2; the match to TRBD1 covers 9 bases. Looked up from germline, CDR1 is MNHEY and CDR2 is SVGAGI. The CDR3 totals 14 residues. V gave up 8 bases and J gave up 3 bases; unmatched junction bases: 7.

The chain links TRBV4-3 to TRBJ1-5; D unclear. With 0 bases removed from V and 6 bases from J, the gap between germline ends came to 9 bases. CDR1 and CDR2 from the germline V gene are LGHNA and YSLEER. This CDR3 is built from 14 residues. As DNA, the CDR3 is TGCGCCAGCAGCCAAGATAGGAGTAGTCAGCCCCAGCATTTT. It yields the protein CASSQDRSSQPQHF.

The chain couples TRBV20-1 to TRBJ1-2; maybe TRBD1 (5 bases). The CDR3 contains 11 residues. Germline values: CDR1 DFQATT, CDR2 SNEGSKA (reference sequence). V was cut by 2 bases and J by 4 bases, with 5 bases left in between. The CDR3 here is CSARRGYGYTF. The CDR3 DNA is TGCAGTGCTAGAAGGGGCTATGGCTACACCTTC.

This chain connects TRBV19 to TRBJ2-2; TRBD2 matches at 13 bases. After removal of 7 bases from V and 4 bases from J, the junction contained 9 bases not matched to a gene. This CDR3 is 17 amino acids long. Germline-derived CDR1 and CDR2 are LNHDA and SQIVND (reference sequence). The CDR3 spells CASNNPRTSGGTGELFF. The CDR3 bases are TGTGCCAGTAATAATCCGAGGACTAGCGGGGGCACCGGGGAGCTGTTTTTT.

In this sample, this clone turned up once. The chain has TRBV4-2 and TRBJ2-3; TRBD2 might be the D (5 bases). This CDR3 is 16 amino acids long. Trimming took off 0 bases at V and 1 base at J, with 11 bases between the two ends. Germline values: CDR1 LGHNA, CDR2 YNFKEQ. The CDR3 DNA follows: TGTGCCAGCAGCCAAGAATGGAGGCAAGGCACAGATACGCAGTATTTT. Translation: CASSQEWRQGTDTQYF.

V is TRBV4-1 and J is TRBJ2-3, with 9 nucleotides matching TRBD2. In germline, CDR1 is MGHRA, CDR2 YSYEKL. The CDR3 loop spans 16 amino acids. With V trimmed by 2 bases and J by 5 bases, 8 bases remained unmatched. CDR3: CASSQSWRGGGDTQYF. DNA of the CDR3: TGCGCCAGCAGCCAATCTTGGCGGGGGGGCGGAGATACGCAGTATTTT.

V gene TRBV15 combines with J gene TRBJ2-2; D remains ambiguous. CDR1 is LNHNV, CDR2 YYDKDF, per germline (reference sequence). Deletions cut 2 bases from V and 0 bases from J, with 4 bases between. This CDR3 spans 14 amino acids. CDR3 protein: CATSRLANTGELFF. The CDR3 coding sequence is TGTGCCACCAGCAGACTAGCGAACACCGGGGAGCTGTTTTTT.

The gene calls are TRBV9 and TRBJ2-3, with D possibly matching TRBD1 (5 bases). The CDR3 is 15 amino acids. Germline CDR1 and CDR2: SGDLS and YYNGEE. The V gene lost 0 bases and the J gene lost 7 bases, with 15 bases spanning the gap. CDR3 coding DNA: TGTGCCAGCAGCGTAGATCTCAGGGAAAGGAATACGCAGTATTTT. As protein: CASSVDLRERNTQYF.

V gene TRBV6-1 combines with J gene TRBJ1-1; TRBD1 is a possible D gene (6 bases). CDR3 length: 14 amino acids. Trimming took off 0 bases at V and 11 bases at J, with 16 bases between the two ends. Germline V CDR1 and CDR2: MNHNS, SASEGT. CDR3 sequence (DNA): TGTGCCAGCAGTGAAGCTCTGGTCGACAGGACCGCTTTCTTT. This sequence encodes CASSEALVDRTAFF.

This chain connects TRBV2 to TRBJ1-1; no definite D call. V lost 3 bases and J 5 bases, leaving 31 bases between the germline ends. The germline CDR1 and CDR2 sequences are SNHLY and FYNNEI. The CDR3 loop spans 20 amino acids. DNA of the CDR3: TGTGCCAGCAGTGATCGCTTTTTGGCAGCTGAGGCGGCTAGGTCGACTGAAGCTTTCTTT. This gives the protein CASSDRFLAAEAARSTEAFF.

This clone was seen once. The V call is TRBV2, the J call TRBJ1-1; D is unresolved. The CDR3 consists of 12 residues. Trimming shortened V by 7 bases and J by 1 base, and 7 bases separated the two germline ends. Germline V gene sequence: CDR1 SNHLY, CDR2 FYNNEI. The CDR3: CASTNRNTEAFF. The CDR3, as DNA: TGTGCCAGCACTAACAGGAACACTGAAGCTTTCTTT.

The rearrangement joins TRBV5-6 to TRBJ1-1; 11 bases agree with TRBD1. Germline V CDR1 and CDR2: SGHDT, YYEEEE. J gave up 2 bases and V 5 bases, and 2 bases lay outside the gene matches. The CDR3 runs 14 residues. The CDR3 nucleotides read TGTGCCAGCAGAGGGACAGGGGGTAACACTGAAGCTTTCTTT. Translating it yields CASRGTGGNTEAFF.

This chain links TRBV7-9 with TRBJ1-4, with 8 positions matching TRBD1. This CDR3 spans 15 amino acids. Looked up from germline, CDR1 is SEHNR and CDR2 is FQNEAQ (reference sequence). The trim removed 2 bases at V and 4 bases at J, leaving 3 bases unmatched. CDR3 sequence reads: CASSLSGGFNEKLFF. Here the CDR3 DNA reads TGTGCCAGCAGCTTATCAGGGGGCTTTAATGAAAAACTGTTTTTT. Based on the CDR3 plus reference TRBV7-9 and TRBJ1-4, the full variable domain is DTGVSQNPRHKITKRGQNVTFRCDPISEHNRLYWYRQTLGQGPEFLTYFQNEAQLEKSRLLSDRFSAERPKGSFSTLEIQRTEQGDSAMYLCASSLSGGFNEKLFFGSGTQLSVL.

The V and J genes are TRBV9 and TRBJ2-7; perhaps TRBD1 as D (5 bases). Trimming pared 1 base from V and 2 bases from J, leaving 10 bases between. The CDR3 loop spans 14 amino acids. Germline lookup yields CDR1 SGDLS and CDR2 YYNGEE. The CDR3 coding sequence is TGTGCCAGCAGCGTAACACAGGTTCCCTACGAGCAGTACTTC. This translates into CASSVTQVPYEQYF.

The V and J genes are TRBV7-9 and TRBJ2-7, with D perhaps matching TRBD1 (5 bases). The CDR3 runs 13 residues. Per germline, CDR1 SEHNR and CDR2 FQNEAQ (reference sequence). V lost 3 bases and J 2 bases, leaving 8 bases between the germline ends. Here the CDR3 reads CASSLDMTYEQYF. The CDR3 DNA is TGTGCCAGCAGCTTGGACATGACCTACGAGCAGTACTTC.

This clone was seen more than once but under ten times. This chain links TRBV5-1 with TRBJ1-2; 8 nucleotides line up with TRBD1. This CDR3 spans 14 amino acids. Losses at the gene ends were 1 base for V and 7 bases for J; bases not matched to a gene: 6. Germline CDR1 reads SGHRS; CDR2 reads YFSETQ. The CDR3 loop reads CASSLSTGEGGYTF. The CDR3 DNA follows: TGCGCCAGCAGCTTGTCGACAGGGGAAGGTGGCTACACCTTC.

The chain employs TRBV9 and TRBJ2-7; D ambiguous. V lost 1 base and J 5 bases, leaving 13 bases between the germline ends. Germline V gene lookup returns CDR1 SGDLS and CDR2 YYNGEE. This CDR3 contains 14 residues. DNA of the CDR3: TGTGCCAGCAGCGTATATCCGTCCGTCGACGAGCAGTACTTC. Its translation is CASSVYPSVDEQYF. The full variable domain, with the rest looked up from reference TRBV9 and TRBJ2-7, is DSGVTQTPKHLITATGQRVTLRCSPRSGDLSVYWYQQSLDQGLQFLIQYYNGEERAKGNILERFSAQQFPDLHSELNLSSLELGDSALYFCASSVYPSVDEQYFGPGTRLTVT.

This clone turned up a few times. The genes are TRBV27 and TRBJ2-2, with 9 bases aligning to TRBD2. Germline V CDR1 and CDR2: MNHEY, SMNVEV (reference sequence). V gave up 7 bases and J gave up 5 bases; unmatched junction bases: 8. This CDR3 is built from 15 residues. CDR3 nucleotide sequence: TGTGCCAGCACTTGGGTAGCGGGAGCGACCGGGGAGCTGTTTTTT. Amino acid sequence: CASTWVAGATGELFF.

J is TRBJ2-7 and V is TRBV7-2, with a tentative D call TRBD2 (6 bases). The CDR3 covers 14 residues. Per the germline V gene, CDR1 is SGHTA and CDR2 is FQGNSA. Trimming pared 1 base from V and 3 bases from J, leaving 10 bases between. The CDR3 reads CASSLVVEGYEQYF. The CDR3 DNA sequence: TGTGCCAGCAGCTTAGTGGTGGAGGGCTACGAGCAGTACTTC. The full variable domain, with the rest looked up from reference TRBV7-2 and TRBJ2-7, is GAGVSQSPSNKVTEKGKDVELRCDPISGHTALYWYRQSLGQGLEFLIYFQGNSAPDKSGLPSDRFSAERTGGSVSTLTIQRTQQEDSAVYLCASSLVVEGYEQYFGPGTRLTVT.

The chain employs TRBV5-1 and TRBJ1-6; 9 bases map to TRBD1. CDR1 and CDR2 from the germline V gene are SGHRS and YFSETQ. The CDR3 is 14 residues long. V shed 4 bases and J 9 bases; nucleotides not matched to a gene: 5. CDR3 in DNA: TGCGCCAGCAGCCCCGGACAGGGGACTTCACCCCTCCACTTT. This sequence encodes CASSPGQGTSPLHF.

This chain joins TRBV6-1 and TRBJ1-4; 9 bases line up with TRBD1. Trimming cost V 4 bases and J 7 bases; bases outside gene matches: 4. The CDR3 spans 14 residues. Germline-derived CDR1 and CDR2 are MNHNS and SASEGT. CDR3 sequence: CASSVRTGVEKLFF. DNA for the CDR3: TGTGCCAGCAGTGTTCGGACAGGGGTTGAAAAACTGTTTTTT.

This sequence joins TRBV19 and TRBJ2-1; D gene uncertain. This CDR3 is built from 13 residues. Per germline, CDR1 LNHDA and CDR2 SQIVND (reference sequence). V lost 2 bases and J lost 3, with 5 bases in between. The CDR3 sequence is CASSINSYNEQFF. The DNA of the CDR3 is TGTGCCAGTAGTATAAACAGCTACAATGAGCAGTTCTTC.